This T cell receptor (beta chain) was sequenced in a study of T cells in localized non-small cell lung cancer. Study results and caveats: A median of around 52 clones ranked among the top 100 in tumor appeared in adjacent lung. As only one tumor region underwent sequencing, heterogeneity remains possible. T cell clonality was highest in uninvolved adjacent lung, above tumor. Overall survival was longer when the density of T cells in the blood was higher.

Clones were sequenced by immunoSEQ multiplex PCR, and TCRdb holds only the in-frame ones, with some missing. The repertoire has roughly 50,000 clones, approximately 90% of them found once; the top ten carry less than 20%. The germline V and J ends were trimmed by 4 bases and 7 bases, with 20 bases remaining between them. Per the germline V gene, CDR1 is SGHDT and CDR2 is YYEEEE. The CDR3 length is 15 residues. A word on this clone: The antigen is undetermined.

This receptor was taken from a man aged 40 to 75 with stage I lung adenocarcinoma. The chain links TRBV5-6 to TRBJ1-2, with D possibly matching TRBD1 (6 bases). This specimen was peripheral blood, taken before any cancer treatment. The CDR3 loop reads CASSGPRDIDLGYTF. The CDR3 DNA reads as TGTGCCAGCAGCGGCCCCCGGGACATCGACCTTGGCTACACCTTC.